A selection of T cell receptor beta chains follows, all from one sample in a study of molecular identifiers for immune sequencing clone quantification. TCRdb called the PCR reads again in MiXCR, with one record for every CDR3 protein. Found here are approximately 500,000 distinct CDR3 sequences, roughly 24% of them singletons; the top ten hold approximately 0.8%. Sequenced material: naive CD8+ T cells from blood, with Jurkat cell RNA spiked in. The source is a human donor in good health. Some libraries in this study had Jurkat cell RNA spiked in. Both conserved end residues are part of each CDR3. The D gene is left open where the match is weak. Clone size appears in some rows only: once, few, many, or a class for an expanded clone.

>TRBV10-2|-|TRBJ2-5|-
TGCGCCAGCAAGGACTCGAACTTACTACAAGAGACCCAGTACTTC
CASKDSNLLQETQYF
>TRBV30|few|TRBJ2-7|-
TGTGCCTGGAGAATTTCGGGAGAGCAGTACTTC
CAWRISGEQYF
>TRBV5-4|few|TRBJ2-3|TRBD2
TGTGCCAGCAGCGGAGGGACTAGCGGGGTGACGGTGGATACGCAGTATTTT
CASSGGTSGVTVDTQYF
>TRBV7-3|-|TRBJ2-7|-
TGTGCCAGCAGCTTGGCAGGGAAGTCCCCCTACGAGCAGTACTTC
CASSLAGKSPYEQYF
>TRBV9|-|TRBJ2-6|-
TGTGCCAGCAGCGTAGCCCCAGGGCGTGAGGACCTACGCTCTGGGGCCAACGTCCTGACTTTC
CASSVAPGREDLRSGANVLTF
>TRBV7-2|few|TRBJ1-4|-
TGTGCCAGCAGCTTTCGGGAGAACGCTAATGAAAAACTGTTTTTT
CASSFRENANEKLFF
>TRBV9|few|TRBJ1-4|-
TGTGCCAGCACGCTGGGGGCCATGAATAATGAAAAACTGTTTTTT
CASTLGAMNNEKLFF
>TRBV28|many|TRBJ2-1|TRBD2
TGTGCCAGCAGAACTAGCGGAAATGAGCAGTTCTTC
CASRTSGNEQFF
>TRBV10-1|many|TRBJ2-3|-
TGCGCCAGCAGTGAGTCGTTGCGAGAAACGCAGTATTTT
CASSESLRETQYF
>TRBV19|-|TRBJ2-2|-
TGTGTCAGTACCGGCAGCGCGAACACCGGGGAGCTGTTTTTT
CVSTGSANTGELFF
>TRBV30|-|TRBJ2-2|-
TGTGCCGGACGGGGCTCCGGGGAGCTGTTTTTT
CAGRGSGELFF
>TRBV9|few|TRBJ2-7|TRBD1
TGTGCCAGCAGCCCCAGGGACAGGGGTGGCTCCTACGAGCAGTACTTC
CASSPRDRGGSYEQYF
>TRBV7-9|many|TRBJ1-1|TRBD1
TGTGCCAGCAGCGTAGGACAGGGGGTCACTGAAGCTTTCTTT
CASSVGQGVTEAFF
>TRBV5-1|-|TRBJ2-2|-
TGCGTCAGCAGCTTGGAAGTCAGTTCGAACACCGGGGAGCTGTTTTTT
CVSSLEVSSNTGELFF
>TRBV3-1|-|TRBJ2-5|-
TGTGCCAGCAGCCAAGATCTGACCGTGTACCAAGAGACCCAGTACTTC
CASSQDLTVYQETQYF
>TRBV30|-|TRBJ2-5|-
TGTGCCTGGAGCCTCAAGGGGACTCCCGAGGGAGAGACCCAGTACTTC
CAWSLKGTPEGETQYF
>TRBV19|many|TRBJ1-5|TRBD1
TGTGCCAGCAGTATCGGGACAGGGAATCAGCCCCAGCATTTT
CASSIGTGNQPQHF
>TRBV20-1|-|TRBJ2-3|-
TGCAGTGCTAGAGCCCGGCACTTCCGCACAGATACGCAGTATTTT
CSARARHFRTDTQYF
>TRBV3-1|-|TRBJ1-1|-
TGTGCCAGCGGCCAATGGGGGCCGGCGGGGGACACTGAAGCTTTCTTT
CASGQWGPAGDTEAFF
>TRBV5-6|few|TRBJ1-5|TRBD1
TGTGCCAGCAGCTTGTCGGGCAGGGGGATCAATCAGCCCCAGCATTTT
CASSLSGRGINQPQHF
>TRBV4-3|few|TRBJ1-1|-
TGCGCCAGCAGCCAATCCCGACGAACAATGAACACTGAAGCTTTCTTT
CASSQSRRTMNTEAFF
>TRBV7-9|many|TRBJ2-5|-
TGTGCCAGCAGCCCTCCGGCAGACGAGACCCAGTACTTC
CASSPPADETQYF
>TRBV12-3/TRBV12-4|many|TRBJ1-1|-
TGTGCCAGCAGTTTTGGGAGGGTTGAAGCTTTCTTT
CASSFGRVEAFF
>TRBV10-3|-|TRBJ1-4|TRBD1
TGTGCCATCAGTGAGTCCGACAGGGTAAATGAAAAACTGTTTTTT
CAISESDRVNEKLFF
>TRBV7-3|-|TRBJ2-1|TRBD2
TGTGCCAGCCGGACTAGCGGGAGTAATGAGCAGTTCTTC
CASRTSGSNEQFF
>TRBV29-1|-|TRBJ2-2|-
TGCAGCGTCAAAGCGGGTGCGACGAACACCGGGGAGCTGTTTTTT
CSVKAGATNTGELFF
>TRBV27|many|TRBJ2-3|-
TGTGCCAGCAGTTTTATCTTCGGCACAGATACGCAGTATTTT
CASSFIFGTDTQYF
>TRBV25-1|few|TRBJ1-1|-
TGTGCCAGCAGTCATAGGGCTGAGCCTGAAGCTTTCTTT
CASSHRAEPEAFF
>TRBV20-1|-|TRBJ2-2|-
TGCAGTGCTAGAGATAGAGCCCCGGGCACCGGGGAGCTGTTTTTT
CSARDRAPGTGELFF
>TRBV4-2|many|TRBJ2-7|TRBD2
TGTGCCAGCAGCATGGGGACTAGCGGAACGTACGAGCAGTACTTC
CASSMGTSGTYEQYF
>TRBV20-1|many|TRBJ1-1|TRBD1
TGCAGTGCTAGAGCAAGGGGACAGGGGGCCAGCACTGAAGCTTTCTTT
CSARARGQGASTEAFF
>TRBV2|-|TRBJ2-5|-
TGTGCCAGCAGGGAACGCTACCAAGAGACCCAGTACTTC
CASRERYQETQYF
>TRBV10-3|many|TRBJ2-5|-
TGTGCCATCAGTGAGTCGGGTCGATCGGTAGTTCCGGAGACCCAGTACTTC
CAISESGRSVVPETQYF
>TRBV5-8|-|TRBJ2-3|TRBD2
TGTGCCAGCAGCTTGGAGACTAGCGGGAGTACAGATACGCAGTATTTT
CASSLETSGSTDTQYF
>TRBV13|-|TRBJ2-1|-
TGTGCCAGCGGACTCCTAGGGAGCAGGTATGAGCAGTTCTTC
CASGLLGSRYEQFF
>TRBV10-3|-|TRBJ1-5|-
TGTGCCATCAGTGAGTCTAGCCCAAATCAGCCCCAGCATTTT
CAISESSPNQPQHF
>TRBV10-1|few|TRBJ2-3|-
TGCGCCAGCAGTGATGACAGCACAGATACGCAGTATTTT
CASSDDSTDTQYF
>TRBV12-3/TRBV12-4|few|TRBJ1-1|TRBD1
TGTGCCAGCAACGAGGGACAGGGGGCTTCTGAAGCTTTCTTT
CASNEGQGASEAFF
>TRBV30|few|TRBJ2-7|-
TGTGCCTGGAGTGTAGGCCGTCACGAGCAGTACTTC
CAWSVGRHEQYF
>TRBV5-4|many|TRBJ2-7|-
TGTGCCAGCAGCTTCGCGACCGGCAGCTCCTACGAGCAGTACTTC
CASSFATGSSYEQYF
>TRBV7-9|few|TRBJ2-5|TRBD2
TGTGCCAGCAGCCCGTCCCTCGCGGGGGGGCTCCAAGAGACCCAGTACTTC
CASSPSLAGGLQETQYF
>TRBV6-5|many|TRBJ2-3|-
TGTGCCAGCAGAAAAGTGGGGGGAGGCACAGATACGCAGTATTTT
CASRKVGGGTDTQYF
>TRBV19|few|TRBJ1-2|-
TGTGCCAGTACGCAGGGATCCTACTATGGCTACACCTTC
CASTQGSYYGYTF
>TRBV29-1|once|TRBJ2-7|TRBD2
TGCAGCGTTGAAGAGGGGCCAGCGGGAGACGAGCAGTACTTC
CSVEEGPAGDEQYF
>TRBV11-2|-|TRBJ2-7|TRBD1
TGTGCCAGCAGCTCGGAGACAGGGACAATATACGAGCAGTACTTC
CASSSETGTIYEQYF
>TRBV2|few|TRBJ2-3|-
TGTGCCAGCAGTGAGGCGGGAGCAGGGGCAGATACGCAGTATTTT
CASSEAGAGADTQYF
>TRBV9|few|TRBJ2-2|-
TGTGCCAGCAGCCCCATGGGCCTAGAGTACACCGGGGAGCTGTTTTTT
CASSPMGLEYTGELFF
>TRBV7-9|few|TRBJ1-4|-
TGTGCCAGCAGTCCGGAAGTTGGCGGCGCCCTGAGTGAAAAACTGTTTTTT
CASSPEVGGALSEKLFF
>TRBV7-2|many|TRBJ2-3|TRBD2
TGTGCCAGCAGGAAGCGGGGGGGCCCCACAGATACGCAGTATTTT
CASRKRGGPTDTQYF
>TRBV9|-|TRBJ2-7|-
TGTGCCAGCAGCCCCACCGGGACGGACCTATCCGAGCAGTACTTC
CASSPTGTDLSEQYF
>TRBV7-3|-|TRBJ1-5|-
TGTGCCGGCAGCTTAACAAGAAGAAGGACCGAGAATGGTAGCAATCAGCCCCAGCATTTT
CAGSLTRRRTENGSNQPQHF
>TRBV6-2/TRBV6-3|few|TRBJ2-1|-
TGTGCCAGCAGTTATGGGGGGATATACAATGAGCAGTTCTTC
CASSYGGIYNEQFF
>TRBV5-5|many|TRBJ1-1|-
TGTGCCAGCAGTCAAACAGGGTTTAACACTGAAGCTTTCTTT
CASSQTGFNTEAFF
>TRBV20-1|few|TRBJ2-7|-
TGCAGTGCTAGAGGGACGGGAAGCTACGAGCAGTACTTC
CSARGTGSYEQYF
>TRBV6-2/TRBV6-3|many|TRBJ2-1|-
TGTGCCAGCAGTGATAGCAATTTTGGGGAGCAGTTCTTC
CASSDSNFGEQFF
>TRBV29-1|many|TRBJ1-3|-
TGCAGCGTTGTGGAGGGCAGCTCTGGAAACACCATATATTTT
CSVVEGSSGNTIYF
>TRBV20-1|many|TRBJ2-7|-
TGCAGTGCTAGAGGTGAGGGATCCCCCTACGAGCAGTACTTC
CSARGEGSPYEQYF
>TRBV27|few|TRBJ2-7|-
TGTGCCAGCAGTTTGTTTCTTGCTTCCGAGCAGTACTTC
CASSLFLASEQYF
>TRBV27|-|TRBJ2-7|-
TGTGCCAGCAGTTTCGGAGAACCCTACGAGCAGTACTTC
CASSFGEPYEQYF
>TRBV4-1|many|TRBJ2-1|-
TGCGCCAGCAGCCAACTAGGGGAGCAGTTCTTC
CASSQLGEQFF